A single sample gave rise to the 25 T cell receptor beta chains below, sequenced in a study of graft-versus-host responses after intestinal transplantation. The protocol was immunoSEQ multiplex PCR, while the TCRdb copy is restricted to in-frame clones and leaves out a portion. The data show under 45,000 clones, approximately 89% seen once. This specimen was PBMCs, taken almost 270 days after transplant. The receptors were gathered from a human patient who received an intestinal transplant, so some T cells may come from the graft donor.

V and J are TRBV9 and TRBJ1-1; 9 nucleotides line up with TRBD1. Germline CDR1 and CDR2: SGDLS and YYNGEE. The V and J ends lost 3 bases and 7 bases, in that order; junction bases with no gene match: 10. This CDR3 region has 15 residues. CDR3 amino acids: CASSALPTGGFEAFF. CDR3 DNA sequence: TGTGCCAGCAGCGCACTTCCGACAGGGGGATTTGAAGCTTTCTTT. Full variable domain (missing parts from reference TRBV9 and TRBJ1-1): DSGVTQTPKHLITATGQRVTLRCSPRSGDLSVYWYQQSLDQGLQFLIQYYNGEERAKGNILERFSAQQFPDLHSELNLSSLELGDSALYFCASSALPTGGFEAFFGQGTRLTVV.

The chain is built from TRBV10-3 and TRBJ1-1, with D unclear. The CDR3 extends over 15 amino acids. The ends were cut back, 6 bases at V and 1 base at J, with 15 bases in the middle. Per the germline V gene, CDR1 is ENHRY and CDR2 is SYGVKD. The CDR3 reads CAISARGLRNTEAFF. CDR3 DNA sequence: TGTGCCATCAGCGCGAGAGGGTTACGGAACACTGAAGCTTTCTTT.

The chain has TRBV5-4 and TRBJ2-4; a weak D match, TRBD1 (6 bases). V lost 1 base, J lost 4 bases, and 9 bases lay in between. Germline V CDR1 and CDR2: SGHNT, YYREEE (reference sequence). The CDR3 runs 14 residues. The CDR3 sequence: CASSLPDRKNIQYF. The DNA for the CDR3 is TGTGCCAGCAGCTTGCCCGACAGGAAAAACATTCAGTACTTC.

This rearrangement joins TRBV11-2 to TRBJ1-6, with D unclear. V was pared by 7 bases and J by 2 bases, with 12 bases between. Germline CDR1 SGHAT, CDR2 FQNNGV. CDR3 length: 15 amino acids. CDR3 in amino acids: CASTSISPYNSPLHF. In DNA, the CDR3 is TGTGCCAGCACCTCAATCAGCCCCTATAATTCACCCCTCCACTTT.

Regarding this clone: Mismatch with germline at one junction end may stem from a read error. V is TRBV6-1 and J is TRBJ1-4; D not resolved. Germline assignment: CDR1 MNHNS and CDR2 SASEGT. There are 11 residues in the CDR3. The CDR3 reads CASSEGIKSAF. CDR3 DNA sequence: TGTGCCAGCAGTGAAGGGATCAAATCGGCTTTC.

J is TRBJ2-1 and V is TRBV9, with unresolved D. With 0 bases removed from V and 7 bases from J, the gap between germline ends came to 20 bases. Germline CDR1 SGDLS, CDR2 YYNGEE. The CDR3 has 17 amino acids. The CDR3 DNA is TGTGCCAGCAGCGTAGTAGGCGCCTACCCTCCTAGGAATGAGCAGTTCTTC. Protein sequence: CASSVVGAYPPRNEQFF. The full variable domain, rest sourced from reference TRBV9 and TRBJ2-1, is DSGVTQTPKHLITATGQRVTLRCSPRSGDLSVYWYQQSLDQGLQFLIQYYNGEERAKGNILERFSAQQFPDLHSELNLSSLELGDSALYFCASSVVGAYPPRNEQFFGPGTRLTVL.

The chain has TRBV6-1 and TRBJ2-7; tentatively, D is TRBD1 or TRBD2 (5 bases each). V was clipped by 6 bases and J by 6 bases, with 18 bases between them. The CDR3 length is 14 residues. Germline-derived CDR1 and CDR2 are MNHNS and SASEGT. The chain's CDR3 is CASSWGPDSGEQYF. The CDR3 coding sequence is TGTGCCAGCAGCTGGGGACCAGACTCGGGCGAGCAGTACTTC.

This chain uses TRBV6-6 with TRBJ2-5, with 8 bases fitting TRBD1. The CDR3 length is 16 residues. The germline V gene has CDR1 MNHNY and CDR2 SVGAGI (reference sequence). Trimming removed 5 bases from V and 3 bases from J; junction bases left unmatched: 11. As DNA, the CDR3 is TGTGCCAGCAGTAACGGACAGGGCTTCATTAAAGAGACCCAGTACTTC. Encoded protein: CASSNGQGFIKETQYF.

This rearrangement joins TRBV6-8 to TRBJ2-7, with TRBD1 as a possible D gene (5 bases). Trimming removed 5 bases at V and 3 bases at J, with 8 bases between. Germline CDR1 and CDR2: MNHGY and SAAAGT. The CDR3 loop spans 12 amino acids. The CDR3 region has the DNA TGTGCCAGCAGTATCGACAGCTACGAGCAGTACTTC. It is translated as CASSIDSYEQYF.

In this sample, this clone turned up a few times. The J gene is TRBJ1-3, the V gene TRBV7-9, with 8 bases that match TRBD1. From germline, CDR1 is SEHNR and CDR2 FQNEAQ (reference sequence). This CDR3 contains 14 residues. V was clipped by 5 bases and J by 3 bases; unmatched bases: 3. CDR3 residues: CASSHGTGGNTIYF. CDR3 DNA sequence: TGTGCCAGCAGCCACGGGACAGGTGGAAACACCATATATTTT.

The J gene is TRBJ1-1, the V gene TRBV7-6; D remains unclear. The V gene lost 1 base and the J gene lost 1 base, with 10 bases spanning the gap. This CDR3 spans 15 amino acids. Germline V gene data show CDR1 as SGHVS and CDR2 as FNYEAQ. CDR3 in DNA: TGTGCCAGCAGCTTAGTCGGTTTCGGGAACACTGAAGCTTTCTTT. This codes for CASSLVGFGNTEAFF. The full variable domain, in which reference TRBV7-6 and TRBJ1-1 provide the parts outside the CDR3, is GAGVSQSPRYKVTKRGQDVALRCDPISGHVSLYWYRQALGQGPEFLTYFNYEAQQDKSGLPNDRFSAERPEGSISTLTIQRTEQRDSAMYRCASSLVGFGNTEAFFGQGTRLTVV.

The chain is built from TRBV6-1 and TRBJ1-2; tentative D call: TRBD1 (6 bases). Trimming pared 5 bases from V and 4 bases from J, leaving 14 bases between. CDR1 is MNHNS, CDR2 SASEGT, per germline. CDR3 length: 14 residues. The CDR3 nucleotides read TGTGCCAGCAGTTCCGCGGGAGGGGGCTATGGCTACACCTTC. Protein product: CASSSAGGGYGYTF.

This chain links TRBV7-9 with TRBJ2-7; D not resolved. The germline V gene encodes CDR1 SEHNR and CDR2 FQNEAQ (reference sequence). Trimming took off 2 bases at V and 6 bases at J, with 2 bases between the two ends. The CDR3 totals 10 residues. The DNA of the CDR3 is TGTGCCAGCAGCTTATCCGAGCAGTACTTC. Its protein product is CASSLSEQYF. The whole variable domain, remainder taken from reference TRBV7-9 and TRBJ2-7, is DTGVSQNPRHKITKRGQNVTFRCDPISEHNRLYWYRQTLGQGPEFLTYFQNEAQLEKSRLLSDRFSAERPKGSFSTLEIQRTEQGDSAMYLCASSLSEQYFGPGTRLTVT.

This clone was observed a few times. The chain is built from TRBV5-1 and TRBJ1-1; D unclear. Germline-derived CDR1 and CDR2 are SGHRS and YFSETQ. Trimming left V 6 bases short and J 1 base short, with 10 bases between. CDR3 length: 13 residues. CDR3 residues: CASNALGNTEAFF. In DNA, the CDR3 is TGCGCCAGCAATGCTCTGGGGAACACTGAAGCTTTCTTT. The whole variable domain, filled in from reference TRBV5-1 and TRBJ1-1, reads KAGVTQTPRYLIKTRGQQVTLSCSPISGHRSVSWYQQTPGQGLQFLFEYFSETQRNKGNFPGRFSGRQFSNSRSEMNVSTLELGDSALYLCASNALGNTEAFFGQGTRLTVV.

The chain is built from TRBV19 and TRBJ2-7; D might be TRBD2 (6 bases). This CDR3 is built from 15 residues. Germline CDR1 LNHDA, CDR2 SQIVND (reference sequence). Trimming removed 5 bases at V and 3 bases at J, with 17 bases between. This chain's CDR3 is CASSPRHGGYYEQYF. DNA of the CDR3: TGTGCCAGTAGTCCCCGACACGGGGGATACTACGAGCAGTACTTC.

This clone appeared once. J is TRBJ2-5 and V is TRBV7-2; 8 bases fit TRBD2. The ends lost 5 bases at V and 4 bases at J; junction bases unmatched: 6. The CDR3 contains 14 residues. CDR1 is SGHTA, CDR2 FQGNSA, per germline. CDR3 in amino acids: CASSHGGAVETQYF. In nucleotides, the CDR3 is TGTGCCAGCAGCCACGGGGGGGCCGTAGAGACCCAGTACTTC.

The table lists this clone with a count of one. This chain uses TRBV9 with TRBJ1-1; D remains unclear. Germline CDR1 SGDLS, CDR2 YYNGEE. V was clipped by 4 bases and J by 1 base, with 11 bases between them. This CDR3 comprises 14 residues. The CDR3 is CASSLDGANTEAFF. Written as DNA, the CDR3 is TGTGCCAGCAGCCTGGACGGAGCGAACACTGAAGCTTTCTTT. Full variable domain (outside the CDR3, taken from reference TRBV9 and TRBJ1-1): DSGVTQTPKHLITATGQRVTLRCSPRSGDLSVYWYQQSLDQGLQFLIQYYNGEERAKGNILERFSAQQFPDLHSELNLSSLELGDSALYFCASSLDGANTEAFFGQGTRLTVV.

The rearrangement links TRBV11-2 to TRBJ1-1, with D unclear. V shed 0 bases and J shed 7 bases, with 9 bases lying between them. The germline CDR1 and CDR2 sequences are SGHAT and FQNNGV. CDR3 length equals 13 residues. The CDR3 bases are TGTGCCAGCAGCTTAGATCGTGTAGATGAAGCTTTCTTT. Translated: CASSLDRVDEAFF.

V and J are TRBV15 and TRBJ1-1; D not resolved. The germline V gene has CDR1 LNHNV and CDR2 YYDKDF (reference sequence). This CDR3 contains 16 residues. V lost 1 base and J lost 5, with 17 bases in between. The CDR3 sequence: CATSRALILPETEAFF. In DNA, the CDR3 is TGTGCCACCAGCAGAGCTCTAATACTCCCCGAGACTGAAGCTTTCTTT.

The V call is TRBV6-1, the J call TRBJ2-1; no reliable D call. The length of the CDR3 is 12 residues. Trimming took off 0 bases at V and 5 bases at J, with 2 bases between the two ends. The germline V gene has CDR1 MNHNS and CDR2 SASEGT. CDR3 sequence (DNA): TGTGCCAGCAGTGAAGCGGACAATGAGCAGTTCTTC. It codes for CASSEADNEQFF.

V gene TRBV6-1 combines with J gene TRBJ1-2; TRBD1 might be the D (6 bases). V lost 2 bases to trimming and J lost 4 bases, with 20 bases between them. Germline loops: CDR1 MNHNS, CDR2 SASEGT. The CDR3 extends over 17 amino acids. This CDR3 reads CASSEMGRGGIVYGYTF. In nucleotides, the CDR3 is TGTGCCAGCAGTGAAATGGGGAGGGGGGGCATTGTCTATGGCTACACCTTC.

This chain connects TRBV6-1 to TRBJ2-1, with D possibly matching TRBD1 (5 bases). Trimming removed 6 bases at V and 3 bases at J, with 12 bases between. Germline values: CDR1 MNHNS, CDR2 SASEGT. The CDR3 covers 14 residues. The CDR3 nucleotides read TGTGCCAGCAGGGGGCCGCCGGTCTACAATGAGCAGTTCTTC. Protein sequence: CASRGPPVYNEQFF.

The rearrangement uses TRBV7-9 and TRBJ2-2; the match to TRBD1 covers 7 bases. There are 15 residues in the CDR3. Germline V gene sequence: CDR1 SEHNR, CDR2 FQNEAQ (reference sequence). J was trimmed by 0 bases and V by 5 bases; bases with no gene match: 3. DNA of the CDR3: TGTGCCAGCAGCGACAGGGTTACGAACACCGGGGAGCTGTTTTTT. This translates into CASSDRVTNTGELFF.

The rearrangement links TRBV7-9 to TRBJ1-2; the D gene is possibly TRBD1 (5 bases). The CDR3 is made up of 17 amino acids. Germline CDR1 reads SEHNR; CDR2 reads FQNEAQ (reference sequence). The V end was cut by 2 bases, the J end by 5 bases, with 21 bases between. CDR3 DNA sequence: TGTGCCAGCAGCTTATACCCTGGGGGAAGGGAAGTGTATGGCTACACCTTC. This codes for CASSLYPGGREVYGYTF.

The rearrangement links TRBV6-5 to TRBJ1-2; D remains unclear. The V end was cut by 7 bases, the J end by 3 bases, with 12 bases between. The CDR3 runs to 13 residues. Germline V gives CDR1 MNHEY, CDR2 SVGAGI. CDR3 DNA sequence: TGTGCCAGCAACCTCGACGGAGACTATGGCTACACCTTC. Its translation: CASNLDGDYGYTF.